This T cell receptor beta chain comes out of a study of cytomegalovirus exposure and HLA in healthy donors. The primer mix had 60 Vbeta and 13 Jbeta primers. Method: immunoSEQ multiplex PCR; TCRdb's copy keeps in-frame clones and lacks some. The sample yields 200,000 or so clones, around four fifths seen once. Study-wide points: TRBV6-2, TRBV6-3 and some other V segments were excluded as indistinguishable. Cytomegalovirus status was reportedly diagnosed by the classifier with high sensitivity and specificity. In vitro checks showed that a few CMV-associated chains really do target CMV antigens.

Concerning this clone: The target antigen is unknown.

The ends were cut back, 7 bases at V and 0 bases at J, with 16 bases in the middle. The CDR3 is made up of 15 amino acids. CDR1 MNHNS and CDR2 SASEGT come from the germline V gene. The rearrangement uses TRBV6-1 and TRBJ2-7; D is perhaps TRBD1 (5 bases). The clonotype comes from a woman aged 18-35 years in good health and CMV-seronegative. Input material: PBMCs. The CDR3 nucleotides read TGTGCCAGCATCCCCAGGACAACCATCTCCTACGAGCAGTACTTC. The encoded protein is CASIPRTTISYEQYF.